The subject of this entry is one T cell receptor beta chain. The record originates from a study of blood T cell repertoires in COVID-19. Whole-study context: The United States, Italy and Spain provided the acute and convalescent COVID-19 samples. T cells, B-cell-depleted T cells, or PBMCs provided the cDNA or gDNA that served as material.

Per the authors' pipeline: Amplification with reference gene primers provided the estimates of nucleated cell counts. Only in-frame clones appear in the TCRdb table, and some are missing; sequencing was by immunoSEQ multiplex PCR. V, J and clone size are taken as reported in that table, and D and trimming were inferred from the DNA itself. The sample holds fewer than 300,000 clones, more than 85% seen once. The V gene end was trimmed by 4 bases and the J gene end by 4 bases; junction bases not matched to a gene: 4. The CDR3 contains 15 residues. CDR1 is MNHEY, CDR2 SVGAGI, per germline. Seattle's enrolled individuals joined amid active infection and were then monitored longitudinally.

Sequencing used peripheral blood. The rearrangement links TRBV6-5 to TRBJ2-2; 9 nucleotides line up with TRBD1. This TCR derives from a woman in her 30s with COVID-19, enrolled during active disease. CDR3 sequence (DNA): TGTGCCAGCAGTTTTGGACAGGGGATCACCGGGGAGCTGTTTTTT. It is translated as CASSFGQGITGELFF.